This TCR beta chain was recovered during a study of blood T cell repertoires in COVID-19. Across the whole study: Acute and convalescent COVID-19 samples came from the United States, Italy and Spain. The cDNA or gDNA used as material had been derived from T cells, B-cell-depleted T cells, or PBMCs.

Here immunoSEQ multiplex PCR was the method, and the copy in TCRdb shows in-frame clones only, minus some. The sample records some 100,000 clones, roughly 90% being singletons. Sequenced input: peripheral blood. The TCR originated in a woman aged 70-85 years with acute or convalescent COVID-19.

CDR3 nucleotide sequence: TGTGCCAGCGTCCGGGAGGTACCCTACGAGCAGTACTTC. Amino acid sequence: CASVREVPYEQYF. The chain is built from TRBV28 and TRBJ2-7, with 7 bases matching TRBD2. This CDR3 has 13 residues. V was clipped by 8 bases and J by 2 bases; unmatched bases: 6. The germline gives CDR1 MDHEN, CDR2 SYDVKM.